This T cell receptor beta chain originates from a study of CD8 T cells in Susac syndrome. The CDR3 runs 16 residues. Germline V gene data show CDR1 as SGDLS and CDR2 as YYNGEE. V was clipped by 0 bases and J by 6 bases; unmatched bases: 8. Random hexamers were used to reverse transcribe roughly 0.45 to 1 ug of RNA. The CDR3 of TCR beta was amplified by immunoSEQ multiplex PCR across 54 Vbeta and 13 Jbeta. TCRdb re-analysed the immunoSEQ multiplex PCR reads in MiXCR, keeping a single row per CDR3 protein. This sample has 330,000 or so distinct CDR3 sequences, with over 75% found just once. TCR beta from blood CD8+ and CD4+ T cells was sequenced.

The sequenced sample was CD8+ T cells from PBMCs. The chain carries TRBV9 and TRBJ2-1; 8 bases are a match to TRBD2. This sequence originates from a human donor with multiple sclerosis. CDR3 residues: CASSVGVAGPPNEQFF. The CDR3 nucleotides read TGTGCCAGCAGCGTAGGCGTAGCGGGGCCCCCCAATGAGCAGTTCTTC.